Presented here are 23 T cell receptor beta chains from one specimen sequenced in a study of blood T cell repertoires in COVID-19. Clones were sequenced by immunoSEQ multiplex PCR, and TCRdb holds only the in-frame ones, with some missing. The table has hundreds of thousands of clones, more than 70% seen once. Sequenced material: peripheral blood. These receptors were obtained from a woman aged 45-65 years with acute or convalescent COVID-19.

The J gene is TRBJ2-1, the V gene TRBV5-1, with 7 bases fitting TRBD1. The germline V gene has CDR1 SGHRS and CDR2 YFSETQ. The CDR3 extends over 13 amino acids. Losses at the gene ends were 3 bases for V and 9 bases for J; bases not matched to a gene: 6. In nucleotides, the CDR3 is TGCGCCAGCAGCTCCGGGACAGTCAGTGAGCAGTTCTTC. Translating it yields CASSSGTVSEQFF.

CDR3 sequence: CASSPPRGRYEQYF. CDR3 nucleotide sequence: TGTGCCAGCAGTCCCCCCAGGGGGCGGTACGAGCAGTACTTC. The chain recombines TRBV28 with TRBJ2-7; 8 bases are shared with TRBD1. Germline CDR1 reads MDHEN; CDR2 reads SYDVKM. CDR3 length equals 14 residues. With 5 bases clipped from V and 4 bases from J, the junction kept 7 bases outside the gene matches.

The chain recombines TRBV18 with TRBJ1-5; TRBD1 matches at 7 bases. J was trimmed by 4 bases and V by 3 bases; bases with no gene match: 3. This CDR3 spans 14 amino acids. Germline V gene data show CDR1 as KGHSH and CDR2 as LQKENI. CDR3 sequence: CASSPQGENQPQHF. CDR3 nucleotide sequence: TGTGCCAGCTCACCCCAGGGGGAGAATCAGCCCCAGCATTTT.

The CDR3 protein is CASSFDTSRRGGYTF. In nucleotides, the CDR3 is TGTGCCAGCAGCTTCGATACATCTAGGAGGGGTGGCTACACCTTC. V usage is TRBV6-6 and J usage is TRBJ1-2, with D perhaps matching TRBD1 (5 bases). Germline loops: CDR1 MNHNY, CDR2 SVGAGI (reference sequence). V lost 6 bases, J lost 7 bases, and 21 bases lay in between. This CDR3 comprises 15 residues.

The rearrangement uses TRBV6-4 and TRBJ2-1, with 9 bases identical to TRBD2. This CDR3 is built from 15 residues. Germline V gives CDR1 MRHNA, CDR2 SNTAGT. The trim removed 5 bases at V and 6 bases at J, leaving 8 bases unmatched. This chain's CDR3 is CASSRLAGRGNEQFF. The CDR3 DNA follows: TGTGCCAGCAGTCGGCTAGCGGGAAGGGGCAATGAGCAGTTCTTC.

V and J are TRBV5-4 and TRBJ1-1, with 8 bases matching TRBD1. The CDR3 covers 15 residues. Germline V CDR1 and CDR2: SGHNT, YYREEE (reference sequence). After removal of 4 bases from V and 3 bases from J, the junction contained 8 bases not matched to a gene. The CDR3 is CASSIDRGWDTEAFF. CDR3 nucleotides: TGTGCCAGCAGCATAGACAGGGGTTGGGACACTGAAGCTTTCTTT.

This chain links TRBV25-1 with TRBJ1-1, with 7 bases aligning to TRBD1. V shed 5 bases and J 3 bases; nucleotides not matched to a gene: 3. The CDR3 spans 13 residues. Germline CDR1 is MGHDK and CDR2 is SYGVNS. CDR3: CASSQGVYTEAFF. The CDR3 bases are TGTGCCAGCAGTCAGGGGGTGTACACTGAAGCTTTCTTT.

The rearrangement links TRBV18 to TRBJ2-3; 9 bases fit TRBD1. V shed 2 bases and J 0 bases; nucleotides not matched to a gene: 9. The CDR3 spans 18 residues. Germline-derived CDR1 and CDR2 are KGHSH and LQKENI. CDR3 in DNA: TGTGCCAGCTCACCAAGACAGGGGGTCGACACTAGCACAGATACGCAGTATTTT. Translation gives CASSPRQGVDTSTDTQYF.

The rearrangement links TRBV6-5 to TRBJ1-1; 7 bases agree with TRBD1. V was clipped by 7 bases and J by 3 bases; unmatched bases: 8. Germline V gives CDR1 MNHEY, CDR2 SVGAGI. The CDR3 length is 14 residues. CDR3 sequence: CASISGTAYTEAFF. The CDR3 DNA reads as TGTGCCAGCATTTCCGGGACAGCCTACACTGAAGCTTTCTTT.

The chain carries TRBV2 and TRBJ2-3, with a possible D match to TRBD1 (6 bases). From germline, CDR1 is SNHLY and CDR2 FYNNEI. The length of the CDR3 is 13 residues. Trimming took off 0 bases at V and 6 bases at J, with 7 bases between the two ends. The CDR3 sequence: CASSEATGDTQYF. CDR3 nucleotides: TGTGCCAGCAGTGAAGCAACAGGGGATACGCAGTATTTT.

The V gene is TRBV29-1, the J gene TRBJ2-1; 7 positions match TRBD1. Unmatched junction bases numbered 12, after V lost 4 bases and J lost 0 bases. From germline, CDR1 is SQVTM and CDR2 ANQGSEA. The CDR3 covers 17 residues. This CDR3 reads CSVGVSDRLSSYNEQFF. The CDR3 nucleotides are TGCAGCGTTGGTGTATCGGACAGGTTAAGCTCCTACAATGAGCAGTTCTTC.

CDR3 protein: CASSPFIDNTGELFF. CDR3 nucleotide sequence: TGTGCCAGCTCACCCTTCATAGATAACACCGGGGAGCTGTTTTTT. This chain joins TRBV18 and TRBJ2-2, with D unresolved. The CDR3 extends over 15 amino acids. Germline values: CDR1 KGHSH, CDR2 LQKENI. Trimming left V 3 bases short and J 2 bases short, with 10 bases between.

This chain joins TRBV6-5 and TRBJ2-7; D ambiguous. Germline V gives CDR1 MNHEY, CDR2 SVGAGI. Trimming removed 5 bases from V and 4 bases from J, with 6 bases in between. CDR3 length equals 11 residues. The CDR3 spells CASSPEYEQYF. The CDR3 DNA reads as TGTGCCAGCAGTCCCGAGTACGAGCAGTACTTC.

The V and J genes are TRBV24-1 and TRBJ2-7; TRBD1 aligns across 9 bases. The CDR3 length is 15 residues. Germline CDR1 and CDR2: KGHDR and SFDVKD. J gave up 3 bases and V 4 bases, and 6 bases lay outside the gene matches. The CDR3 protein is CATSDPGQGNYEQYF. Here the CDR3 DNA reads TGTGCCACCAGTGACCCCGGACAGGGGAACTACGAGCAGTACTTC.

J is TRBJ2-1 and V is TRBV5-6, with D perhaps TRBD2 (6 bases). CDR3 length equals 16 residues. CDR1 and CDR2 from the germline V gene are SGHDT and YYEEEE. Trimming took off 4 bases at V and 2 bases at J, with 16 bases between the two ends. DNA for the CDR3: TGTGCCAGCAGCCGAAGACCGGGACTGACCTACAATGAGCAGTTCTTC. Its translation is CASSRRPGLTYNEQFF.

The chain uses TRBV5-1 and TRBJ2-7; 8 positions agree with TRBD2. Germline CDR1 SGHRS, CDR2 YFSETQ. CDR3 size: 15 residues. After removal of 1 base from V and 6 bases from J, the junction contained 9 bases not matched to a gene. The DNA for the CDR3 is TGCGCCAGCAGCTTGTCCCCCGGGACTAGACGCGAGCAGTACTTC. This translates into CASSLSPGTRREQYF. The whole variable domain, filled in from reference TRBV5-1 and TRBJ2-7, reads KAGVTQTPRYLIKTRGQQVTLSCSPISGHRSVSWYQQTPGQGLQFLFEYFSETQRNKGNFPGRFSGRQFSNSRSEMNVSTLELGDSALYLCASSLSPGTRREQYFGPGTRLTVT.

V is TRBV6-5 and J is TRBJ2-5; D is possibly TRBD2 (7 bases). Germline-derived CDR1 and CDR2 are MNHEY and SVGAGI. The V end lost 6 bases, the J end lost 4 bases, and 15 bases lay between the germline ends. CDR3 length: 14 amino acids. The CDR3 reads CASSPGGVRETQYF. The CDR3 DNA reads TGTGCCAGCAGCCCGGGGGGCGTAAGAGAGACCCAGTACTTC.

In this sample, this clone turned up once. The chain couples TRBV19 to TRBJ2-1, with 11 bases that match TRBD2. The CDR3 length is 16 residues. J gave up 4 bases and V 6 bases, and 8 bases lay outside the gene matches. The germline V gene encodes CDR1 LNHDA and CDR2 SQIVND (reference sequence). This chain's CDR3 is CASRQGTSGGYNEQFF. CDR3 nucleotides: TGTGCCAGTAGGCAAGGGACTAGCGGAGGATACAATGAGCAGTTCTTC.

The chain joins TRBV5-1 to TRBJ2-1, with 8 nucleotides matching TRBD1. The CDR3 loop spans 17 amino acids. V lost 4 bases to trimming and J lost 8 bases; unmatched junction nucleotides: 17. Germline V lookup: CDR1 SGHRS, CDR2 YFSETQ. The CDR3, as DNA: TGCGCCAGCAGCCCCACTATTGGACAGGGAATCGGGGATGAGCAGTTCTTC. Translation: CASSPTIGQGIGDEQFF.

The rearrangement joins TRBV5-1 to TRBJ1-1; no definite D call. V was trimmed by 0 bases and J by 1 base, leaving 7 bases between them. This CDR3 region has 14 residues. Germline-derived CDR1 and CDR2 are SGHRS and YFSETQ. The CDR3 here is CASSLAAANTEAFF. The CDR3 DNA sequence: TGCGCCAGCAGCTTGGCGGCGGCGAACACTGAAGCTTTCTTT.

The chain is built from TRBV19 and TRBJ1-2; TRBD1 matches 11 bases. This CDR3 has 14 amino acids. The trim removed 10 bases at V and 2 bases at J, leaving 6 bases unmatched. Germline V gene lookup returns CDR1 LNHDA and CDR2 SQIVND (reference sequence). CDR3 bases: TGTGCCACAAAGGGGGACAGGGGGAACTATGGCTACACCTTC. It specifies CATKGDRGNYGYTF.

The chain recombines TRBV9 with TRBJ2-5, with 8 bases that match TRBD2. The CDR3 spans 14 residues. After removal of 2 bases from V and 5 bases from J, the junction contained 5 bases not matched to a gene. Germline CDR1 and CDR2: SGDLS and YYNGEE. The CDR3 nucleotides read TGTGCCAGCAGCGTGTCGGCGGGGGGTGAGACCCAGTACTTC. Translating gives CASSVSAGGETQYF.

The CDR3 nucleotides are TGTGCCAGCCACGGACAGCTGAACACTGAAGCTTTCTTT. It yields the protein CASHGQLNTEAFF. This chain uses TRBV2 with TRBJ1-1; a weak D match, TRBD1 (6 bases). V was pared by 8 bases and J by 0 bases, with 10 bases between. The CDR3 contains 13 residues. The germline gives CDR1 SNHLY, CDR2 FYNNEI. The variable domain in full, completed from reference TRBV2 and TRBJ1-1, reads EPEVTQTPSHQVTQMGQEVILRCVPISNHLYFYWYRQILGQKVEFLVSFYNNEISEKSEIFDDQFSVERPDGSNFTLKIRSTKLEDSAMYFCASHGQLNTEAFFGQGTRLTVV.